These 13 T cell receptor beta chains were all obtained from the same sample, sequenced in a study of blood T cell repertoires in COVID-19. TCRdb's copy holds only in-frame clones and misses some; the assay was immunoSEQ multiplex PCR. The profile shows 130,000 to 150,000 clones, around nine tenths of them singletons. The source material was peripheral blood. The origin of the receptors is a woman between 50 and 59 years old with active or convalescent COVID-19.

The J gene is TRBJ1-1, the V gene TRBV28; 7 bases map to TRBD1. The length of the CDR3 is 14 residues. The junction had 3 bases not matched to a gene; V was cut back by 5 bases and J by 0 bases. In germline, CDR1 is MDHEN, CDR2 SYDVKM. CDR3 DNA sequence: TGTGCCAGCAGTGGGGACAGCCTGAACACTGAAGCTTTCTTT. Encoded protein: CASSGDSLNTEAFF.

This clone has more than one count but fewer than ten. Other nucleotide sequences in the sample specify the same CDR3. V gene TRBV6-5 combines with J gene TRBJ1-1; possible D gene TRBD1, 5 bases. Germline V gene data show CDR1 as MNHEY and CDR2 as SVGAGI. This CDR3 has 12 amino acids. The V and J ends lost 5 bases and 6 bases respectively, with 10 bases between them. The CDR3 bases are TGTGCCAGCAGTCTTAGGGGCTCTGAAGCTTTCTTT. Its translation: CASSLRGSEAFF.

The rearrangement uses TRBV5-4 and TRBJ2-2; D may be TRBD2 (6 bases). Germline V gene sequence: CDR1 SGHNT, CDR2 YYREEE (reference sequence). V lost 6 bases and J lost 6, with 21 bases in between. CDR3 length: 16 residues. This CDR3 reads CASMTKTSGSSGELFF. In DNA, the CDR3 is TGTGCCAGCATGACCAAAACCTCCGGGAGTTCCGGGGAGCTGTTTTTT.

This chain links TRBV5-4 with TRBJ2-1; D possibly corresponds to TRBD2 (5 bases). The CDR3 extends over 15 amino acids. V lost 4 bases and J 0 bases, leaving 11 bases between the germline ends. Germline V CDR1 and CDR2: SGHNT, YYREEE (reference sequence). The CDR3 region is CASSPVASSYNEQFF. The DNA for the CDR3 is TGTGCCAGCAGCCCCGTAGCGAGCTCCTACAATGAGCAGTTCTTC.

The CDR3 spells CATSRDIAGLTEAFF. The CDR3 DNA reads as TGTGCCACCAGCAGAGATATCGCAGGCCTCACTGAAGCTTTCTTT. The chain links TRBV15 to TRBJ1-1; D is ambiguous. The CDR3 loop spans 15 amino acids. Germline V gene sequence: CDR1 LNHNV, CDR2 YYDKDF (reference sequence). V was shortened by 0 bases and J by 4 bases, with 12 bases between the two germline ends.

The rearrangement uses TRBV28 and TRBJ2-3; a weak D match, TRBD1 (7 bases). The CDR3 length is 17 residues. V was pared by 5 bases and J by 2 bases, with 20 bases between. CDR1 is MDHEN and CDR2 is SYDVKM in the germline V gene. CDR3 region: CASSGYRGGGTTDTQYF. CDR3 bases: TGTGCCAGCAGTGGGTACAGAGGAGGGGGCACCACAGATACGCAGTATTTT.

The DNA for the CDR3 is TGTGCCAGCAGCTCGCCCGGGGACTCCTACGAGCAGTACTTC. Translating gives CASSSPGDSYEQYF. The rearrangement joins TRBV7-2 to TRBJ2-7; weak D call: TRBD2 (5 bases). V was cut by 4 bases and J by 0 bases, with 10 bases left in between. CDR1 SGHTA and CDR2 FQGNSA come from the germline V gene. This CDR3 is 14 amino acids long.

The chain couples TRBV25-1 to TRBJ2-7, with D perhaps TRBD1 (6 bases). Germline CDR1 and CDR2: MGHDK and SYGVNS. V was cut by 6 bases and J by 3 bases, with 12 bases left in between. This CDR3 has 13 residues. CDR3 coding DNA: TGTGCCAGCAGAGGACAGTCAAACTACGAGCAGTACTTC. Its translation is CASRGQSNYEQYF.

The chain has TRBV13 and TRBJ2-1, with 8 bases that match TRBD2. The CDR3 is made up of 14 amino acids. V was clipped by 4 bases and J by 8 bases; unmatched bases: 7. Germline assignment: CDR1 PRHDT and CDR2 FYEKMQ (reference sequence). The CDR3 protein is CASSYPPGRDEQFF. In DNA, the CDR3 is TGTGCCAGCAGCTATCCCCCCGGGAGGGATGAGCAGTTCTTC.

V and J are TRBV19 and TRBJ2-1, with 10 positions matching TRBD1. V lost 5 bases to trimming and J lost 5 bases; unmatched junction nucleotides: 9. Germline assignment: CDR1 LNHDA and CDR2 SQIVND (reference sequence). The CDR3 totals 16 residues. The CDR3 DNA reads TGTGCCAGTAGTTTAACGCCGGGGACAGGGGACAATGAGCAGTTCTTC. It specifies CASSLTPGTGDNEQFF.

The CDR3 DNA is TGTGCCAGCAAAAAGCGGGGGTCCTACGAGCAGTACTTC. Encoded protein: CASKKRGSYEQYF. This rearrangement joins TRBV2 to TRBJ2-7; 8 positions agree with TRBD2. V was clipped by 7 bases and J by 1 base; unmatched bases: 3. This CDR3 is 13 amino acids long. From germline, CDR1 is SNHLY and CDR2 FYNNEI.

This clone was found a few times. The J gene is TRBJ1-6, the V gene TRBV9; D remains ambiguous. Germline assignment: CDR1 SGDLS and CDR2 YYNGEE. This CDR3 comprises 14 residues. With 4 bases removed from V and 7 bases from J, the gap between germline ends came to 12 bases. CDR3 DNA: TGTGCCAGCAGCCTTGACGGAGCGAATTCACCCCTCCACTTT. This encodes CASSLDGANSPLHF.

CDR3 loop: CASRAEGPEAFF. Here the CDR3 DNA reads TGTGCCAGCAGAGCGGAGGGCCCTGAAGCTTTCTTT. The chain combines TRBV7-2 with TRBJ1-1, with no clear D. The germline V gene encodes CDR1 SGHTA and CDR2 FQGNSA. The CDR3 length is 12 residues. The germline V and J ends were trimmed by 6 bases and 6 bases, with 11 bases remaining between them.